This section outlines one T cell receptor beta chain sequence together with its context. Its specificity is not known. The record originates from a study of cytotoxic CD8 clonotypes in ibrutinib-treated CLL. Looking at the study overall: Response material was collected after a median around 12 months of treatment, range 6 to 36. Sequenced samples delivered averages of 250,000 to 300,000 productive templates and around 90,000 productive rearrangements. General study findings and limits: Clonality was higher at ibrutinib response and returned toward baseline at progression.

Measured with immunoSEQ multiplex PCR; TCRdb has only the in-frame clones, and not every one. This sample carries 110,000 to 150,000 clones, 75% to 80% of them seen once, and the ten largest clones take approximately 5.1%. V was trimmed by 3 bases and J by 9 bases, leaving 15 bases between them. The CDR3 is 13 amino acids. In germline, CDR1 is SGHAT, CDR2 FQNNGV. The chain joins TRBV11-2 to TRBJ2-7, with D perhaps TRBD1 (5 bases). This receptor was identified in a human donor with chronic lymphocytic leukemia. Sample: PBMCs, taken after 24 months of ibrutinib treatment. This CDR3 reads CASSLGQSAGQYF. The CDR3 bases are TGTGCCAGCAGCTTGGGGCAGTCCGCAGGGCAGTACTTC.